A selection of T cell receptor beta chains follows, all from one sample in a study of OX40 agonist ivuxolimab in advanced cancers. Assay used: immunoSEQ multiplex PCR; TCRdb lists only in-frame clones, some missing. The table shows 90,000 to 100,000 clones, with 91% occurring only once. This specimen consisted of CD4+ or CD8+ T cells sorted from blood, obtained in a trial of the OX40 agonist ivuxolimab. Receptors originate from an adult with an advanced solid tumor such as melanoma, head and neck, liver or kidney cancer. The CDR3 runs from the conserved cysteine through the conserved F or W.

j_gene	v_gene	len	CDR3aa
TRBJ2-5	TRBV5-1	17	CASSQLPGGPLGETQYF
TRBJ1-5	TRBV19	16	CASSTALGLYNQPQHF
TRBJ2-7	TRBV7-2	15	CASSFVASGTDEQYF
TRBJ2-5	TRBV2	12	CASRTATGTQYF
TRBJ2-5	TRBV6-6	12	CASRTFRETQYF
TRBJ2-2	TRBV28	16	CASSSSGRAKTGELFF
TRBJ1-2	TRBV30	13	CAWSPVLDYGYTF
TRBJ1-2	TRBV28	14	CASSFDGTPHGYTF
TRBJ2-6	TRBV10-3	16	CAISTGRSSGANVLTF
TRBJ2-5	TRBV11-3	15	CASSPHSGSGETQYF
TRBJ1-3	TRBV7-2	15	CASSLSWISGNTIYF
TRBJ2-1	TRBV4-2	15	CASSHGLAGGDEQFF
TRBJ1-3	TRBV2	16	CATRQGIIYSGNTIYF
TRBJ2-2	TRBV30	15	CAWGLAGANTGELFF
TRBJ1-2	TRBV28	15	CASSRGGSADYGYTF
TRBJ2-4	TRBV7-9	13	CASTGVAKNIQYF
TRBJ2-2	TRBV11-3	14	CASSSRGNTGELFF
TRBJ1-3	TRBV7-2	17	CASSLEGQGWSGNTIYF
TRBJ2-1	TRBV7-9	14	CASFPVGGAGEQFF
TRBJ2-1	TRBV9	14	CASSARGRNNEQFF
TRBJ2-5	TRBV28	15	CASSLWTGRAQTQYF
TRBJ2-7	TRBV27	16	CASSLMGTKSSYEQYF
TRBJ2-5	TRBV19	12	CASSGGWETQYF
TRBJ2-2	TRBV7-2	16	CASSPGLAGANGELFF
TRBJ2-3	TRBV7-2	14	CASSLGTISDTQYF
TRBJ1-1	TRBV7-9	14	CASSYRGANTEAFF
TRBJ2-1	TRBV19	16	CASSASAVLMYGEQFF
TRBJ2-3	TRBV30	16	CAWSVRGGRSLDTQYF
TRBJ2-1	TRBV7-2	15	CASSLGLGAYNEQFF
TRBJ2-5	TRBV10-3	16	CAISESRLAEKETQYF
TRBJ1-4	TRBV5-1	15	CASSLIGTVNEKLFF
TRBJ2-1	TRBV15	14	CATSRPGGWDEQFF
TRBJ1-1	TRBV6-5	14	CASNSQVMNTEAFF
TRBJ2-5	TRBV5-1	15	CASSLIAGVGETQYF
TRBJ2-1	TRBV6-5	14	CASSYDRGSVEQFF
TRBJ1-2	TRBV6-5	13	CASSMGHLYGYTF
TRBJ2-3	TRBV6-5	15	CASSYSVLRTDTQYF
TRBJ1-3	TRBV5-4	17	CASSSGRQGRPGNTIYF
TRBJ2-7	TRBV28	15	CASSLGVAESYEQYF
TRBJ2-3	TRBV5-4	14	CASSLSGNTDTQYF
TRBJ1-2	TRBV18	12	CASSATESGYTF
TRBJ2-3	TRBV9	15	CASSGRGLSTDTQYF